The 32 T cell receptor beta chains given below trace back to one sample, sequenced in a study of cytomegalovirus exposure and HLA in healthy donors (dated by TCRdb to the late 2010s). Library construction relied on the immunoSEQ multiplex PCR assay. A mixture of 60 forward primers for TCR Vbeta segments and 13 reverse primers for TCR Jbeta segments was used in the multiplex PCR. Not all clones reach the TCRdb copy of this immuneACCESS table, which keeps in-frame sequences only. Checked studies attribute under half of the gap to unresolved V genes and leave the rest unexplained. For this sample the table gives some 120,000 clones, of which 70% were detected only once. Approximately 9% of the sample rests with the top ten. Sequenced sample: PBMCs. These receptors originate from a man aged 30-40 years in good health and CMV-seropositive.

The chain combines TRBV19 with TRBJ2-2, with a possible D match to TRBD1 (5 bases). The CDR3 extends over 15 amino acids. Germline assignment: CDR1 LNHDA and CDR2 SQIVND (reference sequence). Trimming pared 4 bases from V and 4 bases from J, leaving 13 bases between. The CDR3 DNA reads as TGTGCCAGTAGTACCCAGGCAGGGTCCACCGGGGAGCTGTTTTTT. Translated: CASSTQAGSTGELFF.

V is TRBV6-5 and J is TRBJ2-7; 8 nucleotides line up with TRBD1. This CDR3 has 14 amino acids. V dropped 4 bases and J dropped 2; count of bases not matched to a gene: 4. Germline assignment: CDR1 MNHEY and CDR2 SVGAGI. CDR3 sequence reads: CASSSGTGPYEQYF. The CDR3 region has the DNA TGTGCCAGCAGTTCCGGGACAGGACCCTACGAGCAGTACTTC.

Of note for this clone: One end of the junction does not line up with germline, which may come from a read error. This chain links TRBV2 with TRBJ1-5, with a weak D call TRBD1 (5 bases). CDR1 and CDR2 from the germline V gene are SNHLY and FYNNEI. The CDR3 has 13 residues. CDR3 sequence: CASNLGGGQPQHF. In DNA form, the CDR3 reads TGTGCGAGCAACTTGGGGGGGGGTCAGCCCCAGCATTTT. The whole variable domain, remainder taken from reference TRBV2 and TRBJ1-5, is EPEVTQTPSHQVTQMGQEVILRCVPISNHLYFYWYRQILGQKVEFLVSFYNNEISEKSEIFDDQFSVERPDGSNFTLKIRSTKLEDSAMYFCASNLGGGQPQHFGDGTRLSIL.

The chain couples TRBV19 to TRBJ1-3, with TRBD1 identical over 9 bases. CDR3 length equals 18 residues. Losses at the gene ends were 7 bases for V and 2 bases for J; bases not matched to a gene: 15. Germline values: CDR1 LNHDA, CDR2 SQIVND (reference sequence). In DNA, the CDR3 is TGTGCCAGTAAGAGAGATGGGACAGGGAGTGTCCCTGGAAACACCATATATTTT. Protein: CASKRDGTGSVPGNTIYF.

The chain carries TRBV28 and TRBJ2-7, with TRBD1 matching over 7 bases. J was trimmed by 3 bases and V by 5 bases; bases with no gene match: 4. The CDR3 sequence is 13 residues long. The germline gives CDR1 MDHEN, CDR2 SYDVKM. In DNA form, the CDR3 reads TGTGCCAGCAGTCCCGGGGACAGCTACGAGCAGTACGTC. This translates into CASSPGDSYEQYV.

The CDR3 bases are TGTGCCAGCAGTGAAGTCCTACTTTCCAACACAGATACGCAGTATTTT. Protein product: CASSEVLLSNTDTQYF. This sequence joins TRBV6-1 and TRBJ2-3; D is uncertain. The germline CDR1 and CDR2 sequences are MNHNS and SASEGT. Between the trimmed V and J ends, which lost 1 base and 2 bases, there was a span of 13 bases. The CDR3 runs to 16 residues.

CDR3 protein: CASSMVVVDQPQHF. Written as DNA, the CDR3 is TGTGCCAGTAGTATGGTGGTAGTGGATCAGCCCCAGCATTTT. The gene calls are TRBV19 and TRBJ1-5; no definite D call. CDR1 and CDR2 (germline): LNHDA, SQIVND (reference sequence). The CDR3 sequence is 14 residues long. V lost 3 bases and J lost 5, with 11 bases in between.

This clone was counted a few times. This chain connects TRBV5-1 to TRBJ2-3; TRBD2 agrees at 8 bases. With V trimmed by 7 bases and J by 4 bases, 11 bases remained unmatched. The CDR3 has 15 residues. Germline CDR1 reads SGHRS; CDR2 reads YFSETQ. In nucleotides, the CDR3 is TGCGCCAGCGGCTCCGGGACTAGTGGCGCAGATACGCAGTATTTT. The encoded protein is CASGSGTSGADTQYF.

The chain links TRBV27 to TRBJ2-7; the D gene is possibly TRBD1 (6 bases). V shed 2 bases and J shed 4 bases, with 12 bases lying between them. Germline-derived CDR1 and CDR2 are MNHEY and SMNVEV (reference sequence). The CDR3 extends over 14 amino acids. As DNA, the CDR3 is TGTGCCAGCAGTTTAATGCCACAGGGTTACGAGCAGTACGTC. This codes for CASSLMPQGYEQYV.

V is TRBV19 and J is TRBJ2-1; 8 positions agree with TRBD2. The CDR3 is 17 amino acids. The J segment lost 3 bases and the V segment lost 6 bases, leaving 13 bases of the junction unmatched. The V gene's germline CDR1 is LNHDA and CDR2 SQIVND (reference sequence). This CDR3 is CASRGIREGVRYNEQFF. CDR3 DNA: TGTGCCAGTAGAGGGATACGGGAGGGCGTCCGCTACAATGAGCAGTTCTTC.

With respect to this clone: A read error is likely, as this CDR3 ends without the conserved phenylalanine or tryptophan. The CDR3, as DNA: TGTGCCAGCAGCTTAGGACCTGACAGGTTTCTCTATGGCTACACCCTC. Amino acid sequence: CASSLGPDRFLYGYTL. The chain recombines TRBV7-9 with TRBJ1-2, with D possibly being TRBD1 (6 bases). Germline V CDR1 and CDR2: SEHNR, FQNEAQ (reference sequence). The CDR3 loop spans 16 amino acids. The V end was cut by 1 base, the J end by 4 bases, with 16 bases between.

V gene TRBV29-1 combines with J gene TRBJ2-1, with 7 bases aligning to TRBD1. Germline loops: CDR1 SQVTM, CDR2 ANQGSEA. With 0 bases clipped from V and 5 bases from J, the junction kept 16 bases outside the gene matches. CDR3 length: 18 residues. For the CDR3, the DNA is TGCAGCGTTGAAGAGGAGACAGGGATGTTTCCCCCCGACAATGAGCAGTTCTTC. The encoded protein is CSVEEETGMFPPDNEQFF.

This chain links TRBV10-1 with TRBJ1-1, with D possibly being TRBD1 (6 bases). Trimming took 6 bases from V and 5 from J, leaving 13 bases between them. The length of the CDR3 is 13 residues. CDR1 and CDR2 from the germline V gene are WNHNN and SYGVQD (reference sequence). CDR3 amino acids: CASSAGTRTEAFF. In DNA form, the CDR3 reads TGCGCCAGCAGCGCCGGGACAAGGACTGAAGCTTTCTTT.

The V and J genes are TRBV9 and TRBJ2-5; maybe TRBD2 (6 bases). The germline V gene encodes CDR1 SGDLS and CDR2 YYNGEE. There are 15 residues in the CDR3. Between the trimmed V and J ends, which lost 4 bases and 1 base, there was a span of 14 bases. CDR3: CASSPGSSGQETQYF. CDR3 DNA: TGTGCCAGCAGCCCAGGCAGTAGCGGCCAAGAGACCCAGTACTTC.

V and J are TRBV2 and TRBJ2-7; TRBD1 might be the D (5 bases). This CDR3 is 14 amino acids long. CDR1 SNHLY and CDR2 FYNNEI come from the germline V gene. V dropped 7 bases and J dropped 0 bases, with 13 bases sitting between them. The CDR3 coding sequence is TGTGCCAGCACGACAGTCATCCCCTCCTACGAGCAGTACTTC. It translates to CASTTVIPSYEQYF.

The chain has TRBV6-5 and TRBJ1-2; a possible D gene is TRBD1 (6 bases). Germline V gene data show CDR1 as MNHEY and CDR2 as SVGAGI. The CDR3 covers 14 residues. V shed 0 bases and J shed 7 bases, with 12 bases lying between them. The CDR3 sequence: CASSYSQGSVGYTF. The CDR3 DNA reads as TGTGCCAGCAGTTACTCACAGGGTTCGGTTGGCTACACCTTC.

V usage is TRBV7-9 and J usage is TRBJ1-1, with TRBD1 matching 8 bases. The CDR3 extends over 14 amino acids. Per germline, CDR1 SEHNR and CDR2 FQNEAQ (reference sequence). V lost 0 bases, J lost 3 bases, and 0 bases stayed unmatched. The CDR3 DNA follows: TGTGCCAGCAGCTTAGCGACAGGGGACACTGAAGCTTTCTTT. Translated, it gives CASSLATGDTEAFF.

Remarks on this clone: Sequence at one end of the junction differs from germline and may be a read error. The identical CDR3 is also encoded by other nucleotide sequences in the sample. CDR3 loop: CASSLNFRATQYF. In DNA form, the CDR3 reads TGTGCCAGCAGTCTAAACTTCAGGGCCACGCAATATTTT. This chain connects TRBV28 to TRBJ2-3, with a weak D call TRBD1 (5 bases). Germline CDR1 reads MDHEN; CDR2 reads SYDVKM. The CDR3 is 13 residues long.

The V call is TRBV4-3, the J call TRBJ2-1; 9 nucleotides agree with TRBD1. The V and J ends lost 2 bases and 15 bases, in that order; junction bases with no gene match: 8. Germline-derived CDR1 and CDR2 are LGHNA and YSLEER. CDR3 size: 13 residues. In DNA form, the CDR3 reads TGCGCCAGCAGCCAACTCTCCGGACAGGGGAGGTTCTTC. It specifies CASSQLSGQGRFF.

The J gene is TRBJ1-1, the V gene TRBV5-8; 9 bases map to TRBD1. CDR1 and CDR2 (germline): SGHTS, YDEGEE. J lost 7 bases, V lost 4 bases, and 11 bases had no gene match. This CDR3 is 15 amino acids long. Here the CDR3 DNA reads TGTGCCAGCAGCAAGCGAAGGGACAGGGAAGTTGAAGCTTTCTTT. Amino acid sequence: CASSKRRDREVEAFF. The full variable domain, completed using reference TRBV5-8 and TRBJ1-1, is EAGVTQSPTHLIKTRGQQATLRCSPISGHTSVYWYQQALGLGLQFLLWYDEGEERNRGNFPPRFSGRQFPNYSSELNVNALELEDSALYLCASSKRRDREVEAFFGQGTRLTVV.

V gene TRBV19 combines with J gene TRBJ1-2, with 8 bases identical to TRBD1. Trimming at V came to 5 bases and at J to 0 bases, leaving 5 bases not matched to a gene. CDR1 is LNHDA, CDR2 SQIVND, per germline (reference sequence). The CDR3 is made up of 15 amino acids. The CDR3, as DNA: TGTGCCAGTAGTGCCCCGGGACAGGCTAACTATGGCTACACCTTC. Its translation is CASSAPGQANYGYTF.

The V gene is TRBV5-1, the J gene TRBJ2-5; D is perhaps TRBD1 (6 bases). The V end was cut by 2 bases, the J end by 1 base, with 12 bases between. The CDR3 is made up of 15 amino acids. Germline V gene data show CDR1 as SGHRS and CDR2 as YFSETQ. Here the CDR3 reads CASSFQGSTQETQYF. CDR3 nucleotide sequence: TGCGCCAGCAGCTTCCAGGGGTCCACCCAAGAGACCCAGTACTTC.

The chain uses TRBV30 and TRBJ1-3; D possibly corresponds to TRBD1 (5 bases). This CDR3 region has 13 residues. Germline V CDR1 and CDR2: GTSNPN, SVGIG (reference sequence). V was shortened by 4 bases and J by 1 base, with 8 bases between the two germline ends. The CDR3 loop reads CAWIPGSGNTIYF. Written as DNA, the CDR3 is TGTGCCTGGATACCAGGGTCTGGAAACACCATATATTTT.

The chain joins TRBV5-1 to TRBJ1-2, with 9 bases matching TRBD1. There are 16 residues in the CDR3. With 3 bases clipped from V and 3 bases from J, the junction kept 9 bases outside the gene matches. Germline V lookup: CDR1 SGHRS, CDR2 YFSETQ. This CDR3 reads CASSYGQGRGDYGYTF. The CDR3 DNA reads TGCGCCAGCAGCTATGGACAGGGGAGAGGGGACTATGGCTACACCTTC.

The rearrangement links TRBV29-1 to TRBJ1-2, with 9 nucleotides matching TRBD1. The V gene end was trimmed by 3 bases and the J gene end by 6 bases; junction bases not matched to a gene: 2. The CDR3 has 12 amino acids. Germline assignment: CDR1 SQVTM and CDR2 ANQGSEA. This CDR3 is CSVDGTGNGYTF. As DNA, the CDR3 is TGCAGCGTTGACGGGACAGGGAATGGCTACACCTTC. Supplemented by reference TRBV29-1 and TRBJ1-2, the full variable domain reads SAVISQKPSRDICQRGTSLTIQCQVDSQVTMMFWYRQQPGQSLTLIATANQGSEATYESGFVIDKFPISRPNLTFSTLTVSNMSPEDSSIYLCSVDGTGNGYTFGSGTRLTVV.

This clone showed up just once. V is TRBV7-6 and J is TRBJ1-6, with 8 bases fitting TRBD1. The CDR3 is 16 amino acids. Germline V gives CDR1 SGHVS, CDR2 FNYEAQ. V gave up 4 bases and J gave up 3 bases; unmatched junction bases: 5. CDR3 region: CASSSTGASYNSPLHF. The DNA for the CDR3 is TGTGCCAGCAGCTCGACAGGGGCTAGCTATAATTCACCCCTCCACTTT.

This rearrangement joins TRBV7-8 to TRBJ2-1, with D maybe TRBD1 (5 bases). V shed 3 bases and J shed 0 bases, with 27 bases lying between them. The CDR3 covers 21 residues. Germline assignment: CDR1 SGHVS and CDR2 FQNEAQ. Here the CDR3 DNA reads TGTGCCAGCAGCTTCCCAAGAAGGGGCGCGGTTGGCCTCAACTCCTACAATGAGCAGTTCTTC. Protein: CASSFPRRGAVGLNSYNEQFF.

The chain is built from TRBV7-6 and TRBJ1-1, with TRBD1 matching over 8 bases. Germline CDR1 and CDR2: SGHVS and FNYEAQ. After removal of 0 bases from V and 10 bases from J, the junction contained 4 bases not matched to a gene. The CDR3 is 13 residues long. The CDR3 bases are TGTGCCAGCAGCTTAGCAGCTACAGGGGGAGCTTTCTTT. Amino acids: CASSLAATGGAFF.

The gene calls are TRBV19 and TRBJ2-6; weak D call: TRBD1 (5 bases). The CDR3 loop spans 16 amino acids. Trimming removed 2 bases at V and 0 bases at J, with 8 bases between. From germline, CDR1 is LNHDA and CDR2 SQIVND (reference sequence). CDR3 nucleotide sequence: TGTGCCAGTAGTATAAACAGGAACTCTGGGGCCAACGTCCTGACTTTC. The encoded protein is CASSINRNSGANVLTF.

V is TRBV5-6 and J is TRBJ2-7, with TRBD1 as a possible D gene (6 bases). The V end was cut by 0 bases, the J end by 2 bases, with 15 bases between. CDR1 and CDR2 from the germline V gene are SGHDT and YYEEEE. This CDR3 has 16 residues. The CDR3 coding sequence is TGTGCCAGCAGCTTGGTCTACAGGGTAGAGACCTACGAGCAGTACGTC. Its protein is CASSLVYRVETYEQYV.

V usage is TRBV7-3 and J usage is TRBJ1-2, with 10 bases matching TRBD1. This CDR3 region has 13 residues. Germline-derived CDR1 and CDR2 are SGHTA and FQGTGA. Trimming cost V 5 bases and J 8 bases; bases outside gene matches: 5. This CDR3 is CASSPGTGVGYTF. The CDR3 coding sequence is TGTGCCAGCAGCCCCGGGACAGGGGTGGGCTACACCTTC.

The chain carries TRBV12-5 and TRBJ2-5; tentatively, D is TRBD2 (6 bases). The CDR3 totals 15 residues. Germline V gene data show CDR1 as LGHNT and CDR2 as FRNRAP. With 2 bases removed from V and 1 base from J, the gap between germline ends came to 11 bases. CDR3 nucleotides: TGTGCTAGTGGTTTGTCCGCGGGGACCCAAGAGACCCAGTACTTC. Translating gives CASGLSAGTQETQYF.